This T cell receptor beta chain originates from a study of control samples from healthy donors and cancer patients (dated by TCRdb to about 2020). The protocol used for the library was the immunoSEQ multiplex PCR assay. TCRdb stores this immuneACCESS table with in-frame sequences only. Part of the clones is absent; in the studies checked, under half of the shortfall reflects unresolved V genes, and no reason is known for the rest. This sample is represented by about 130,000 clones; 75% to 95% of them were singletons. The ten largest clonotypes hold about 2.7% of the sample. On this clone itself: This clone's antigen is unknown. One junction end does not reproduce the germline sequence, and a read error may be involved.

From the germline V gene, CDR1 is MGHDK and CDR2 is SYGVNS. Spanning cysteine to phenylalanine, the CDR3 consists of 13 amino acids. The kept DNA is CDR3 alone, 39 bases in frame from the first base. This sequence originates from a man aged 35-49 years in good health. The specimen sequenced was blood. The V and J segments used are TRBV25-1 and TRBJ2-5; the D region may be TRBD1 or TRBD2, each matching 5 bases equally. The nucleotide sequence is TGCGCCAGCACCCCCGGGACCGGTCGGGCCCAGTACTTC. It specifies CASTPGTGRAQYF.